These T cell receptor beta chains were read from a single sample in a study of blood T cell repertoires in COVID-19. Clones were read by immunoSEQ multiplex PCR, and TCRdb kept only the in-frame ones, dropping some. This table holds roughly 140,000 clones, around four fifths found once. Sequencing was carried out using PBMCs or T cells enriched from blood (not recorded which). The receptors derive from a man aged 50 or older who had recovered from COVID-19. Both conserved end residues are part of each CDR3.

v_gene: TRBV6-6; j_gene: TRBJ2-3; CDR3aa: CASSQRLAGGGDTQYF
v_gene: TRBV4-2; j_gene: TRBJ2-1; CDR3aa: CASSQATGGYNEQFF
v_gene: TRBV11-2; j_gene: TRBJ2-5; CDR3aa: CASSSRRETQYF
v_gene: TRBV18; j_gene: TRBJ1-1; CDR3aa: CASSPPNRDMNTEAFF
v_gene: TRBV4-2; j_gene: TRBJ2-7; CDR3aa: CASSQEAAGGLYEQYF
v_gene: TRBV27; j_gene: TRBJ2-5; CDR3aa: CASRKIQGRETQYF
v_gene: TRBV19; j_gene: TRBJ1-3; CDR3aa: CASSLLAVSSGNTIYF
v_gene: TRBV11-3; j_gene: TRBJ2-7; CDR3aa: CASSLRRTLGVYEQYF
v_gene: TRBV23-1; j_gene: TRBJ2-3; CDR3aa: CASSHASGGVLNTDTQYF
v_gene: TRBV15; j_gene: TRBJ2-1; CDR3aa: CATSRDGRLYNEQFF
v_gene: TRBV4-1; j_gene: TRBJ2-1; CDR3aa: CASSQDQWTGGISNEQFF
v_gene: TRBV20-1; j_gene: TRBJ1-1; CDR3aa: CSSMNTEAFF
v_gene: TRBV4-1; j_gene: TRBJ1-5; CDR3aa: CASSQAGQLSNQPQHF
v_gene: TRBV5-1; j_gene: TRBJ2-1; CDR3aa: CASSRLAGNNEQFF
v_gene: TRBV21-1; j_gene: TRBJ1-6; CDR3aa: CASSKAGQSYNSPLHF
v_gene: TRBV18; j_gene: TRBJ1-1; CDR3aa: CASSLQGADTEAFF
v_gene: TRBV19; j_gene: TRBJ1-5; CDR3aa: CASSIVTTDRKNQPQHF
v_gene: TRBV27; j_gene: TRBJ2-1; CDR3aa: CASSLSIVSSYNEQFF
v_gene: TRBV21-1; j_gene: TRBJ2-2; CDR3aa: CASSVPSGGAAGELFF
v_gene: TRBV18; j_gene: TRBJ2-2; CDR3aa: CASSPPGLAINTGELFF
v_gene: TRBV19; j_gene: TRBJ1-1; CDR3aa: CASRHRGSPEAFF
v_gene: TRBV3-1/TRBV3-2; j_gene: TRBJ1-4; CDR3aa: CASSQDVTGGGKLFF
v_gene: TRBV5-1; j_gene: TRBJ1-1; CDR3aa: CASSLLTGGDGEAFF
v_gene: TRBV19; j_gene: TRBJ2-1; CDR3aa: CASSPGMDEQFF
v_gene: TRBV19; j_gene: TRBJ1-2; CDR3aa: CASSMGTGSVAYGYTF
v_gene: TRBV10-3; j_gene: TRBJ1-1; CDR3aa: CASRTGTANTEAFF
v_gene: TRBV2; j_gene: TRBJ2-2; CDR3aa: CASTAAGGVSGTGELFF
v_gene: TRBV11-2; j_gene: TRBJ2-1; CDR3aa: CASSLRDRGNEQFF
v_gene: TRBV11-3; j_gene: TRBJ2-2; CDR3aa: CASSLDGEDRLNTGELFF
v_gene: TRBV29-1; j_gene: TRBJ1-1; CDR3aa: CSVGAQNRQGFF
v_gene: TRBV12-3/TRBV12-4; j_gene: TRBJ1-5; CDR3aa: CASSLGGQQPQHF
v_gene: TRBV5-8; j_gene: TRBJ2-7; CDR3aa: CASRKTFYEQYF
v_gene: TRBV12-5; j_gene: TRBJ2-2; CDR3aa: CASGQATMNTGELFF
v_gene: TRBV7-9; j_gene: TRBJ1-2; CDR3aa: CASSLGVVARYGYTF
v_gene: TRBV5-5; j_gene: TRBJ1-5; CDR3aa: CASSLAGTENQPQHF
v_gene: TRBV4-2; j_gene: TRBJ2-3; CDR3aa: CASSQDVSGGSTDTQYF
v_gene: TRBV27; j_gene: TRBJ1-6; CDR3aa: CASSAQGLGNNSPLHF
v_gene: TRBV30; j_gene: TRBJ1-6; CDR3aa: CAWSVGQDNSPLHF
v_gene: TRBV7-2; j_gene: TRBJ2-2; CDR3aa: CASSRNQETGELFF
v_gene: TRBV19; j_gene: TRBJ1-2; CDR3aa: CASSRGTEISYGYTF
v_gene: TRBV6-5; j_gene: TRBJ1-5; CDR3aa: CASSNRGQPQHF
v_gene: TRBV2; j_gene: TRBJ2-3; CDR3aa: CASSEQRGTTDTQYF
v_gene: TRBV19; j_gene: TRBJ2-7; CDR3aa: CASRDSGQGPYEQYF
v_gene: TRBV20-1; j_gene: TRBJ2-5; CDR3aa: CSASIGGETQYF
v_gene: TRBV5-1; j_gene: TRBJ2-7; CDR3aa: CASSLRGQAYEQYF
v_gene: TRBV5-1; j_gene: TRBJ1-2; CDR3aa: CASSLKQGYYGYTF
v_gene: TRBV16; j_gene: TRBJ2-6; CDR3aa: CASSQFSGQNSGANVLTF
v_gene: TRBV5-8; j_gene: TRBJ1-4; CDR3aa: CASSLGTGVGEKLFF
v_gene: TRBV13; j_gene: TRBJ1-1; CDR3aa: CASSLVGENTEAFF
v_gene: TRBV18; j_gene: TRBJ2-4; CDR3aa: CASSPVPGLAKNIQYF
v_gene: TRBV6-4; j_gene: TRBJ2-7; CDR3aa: CASSHSSYEQYF
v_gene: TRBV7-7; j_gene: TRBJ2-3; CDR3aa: CASSLLAGATDTQYF
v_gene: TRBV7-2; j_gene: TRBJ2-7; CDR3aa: CASSSRRGMSSYEQYF
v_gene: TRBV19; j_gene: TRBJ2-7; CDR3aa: CASSIALAGAYEQYF
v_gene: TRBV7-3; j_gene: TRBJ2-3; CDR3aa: CASSPDYDTQYF
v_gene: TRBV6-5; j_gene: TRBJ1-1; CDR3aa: CASSSLQVLNTEAFF
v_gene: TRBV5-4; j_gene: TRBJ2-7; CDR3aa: CASSLTSGGPEQYF
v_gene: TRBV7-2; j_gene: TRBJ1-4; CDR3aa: CASSNGGPWGEKLFF